This TCR beta chain was found in a study of patients and donors after allogeneic stem cell transplantation. This clonotype has a count of ten or more. Using its own MiXCR run on the RT-PCR reads, TCRdb lists one record per CDR3 protein. Counted here are 70,000 to 100,000 distinct CDR3 sequences, 5% occurring once; the ten biggest clones make up 2.5% to 3%. The TCR sequence derives from a human donor who was either an allogeneic HSCT recipient or a stem cell or donor lymphocyte infusion donor (not recorded which). It is not recorded whose cells these are; they may come from a transplant donor. The sequenced material came from blood, either unsorted or a sorted T cell fraction (not recorded which).

The CDR3 reads CASTPGLGTQLAFF. The CDR3 bases are TGTGCCAGTACCCCGGGGCTAGGTACGCAATTGGCTTTCTTT. The rearrangement uses TRBV19 and TRBJ1-1; D is possibly TRBD1 (5 bases). V was clipped by 7 bases and J by 11 bases, with 23 bases between them. The germline V gene has CDR1 LNHDA and CDR2 SQIVND (reference sequence). The CDR3 length is 14 residues.